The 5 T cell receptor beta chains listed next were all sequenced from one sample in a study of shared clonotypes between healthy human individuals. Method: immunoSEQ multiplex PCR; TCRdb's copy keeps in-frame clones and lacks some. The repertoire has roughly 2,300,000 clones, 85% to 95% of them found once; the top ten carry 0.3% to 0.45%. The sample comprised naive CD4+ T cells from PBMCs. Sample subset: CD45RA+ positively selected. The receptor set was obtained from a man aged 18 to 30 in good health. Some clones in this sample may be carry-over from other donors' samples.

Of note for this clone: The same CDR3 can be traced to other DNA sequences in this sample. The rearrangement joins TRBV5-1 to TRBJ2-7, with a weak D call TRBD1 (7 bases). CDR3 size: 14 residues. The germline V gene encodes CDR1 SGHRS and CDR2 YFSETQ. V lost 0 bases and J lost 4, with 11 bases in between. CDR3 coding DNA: TGCGCCAGCAGCTTGGTACCAGGGGGGTACGAGCAGTACTTC. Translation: CASSLVPGGYEQYF. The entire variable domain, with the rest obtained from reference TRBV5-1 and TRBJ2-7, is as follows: KAGVTQTPRYLIKTRGQQVTLSCSPISGHRSVSWYQQTPGQGLQFLFEYFSETQRNKGNFPGRFSGRQFSNSRSEMNVSTLELGDSALYLCASSLVPGGYEQYFGPGTRLTVT.

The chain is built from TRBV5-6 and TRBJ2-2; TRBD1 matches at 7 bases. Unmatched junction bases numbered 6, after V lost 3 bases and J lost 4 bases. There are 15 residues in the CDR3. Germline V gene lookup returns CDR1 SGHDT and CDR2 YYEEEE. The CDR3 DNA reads TGTGCCAGCAGCTCCGTCGACAGGGTCACCGGGGAGCTGTTTTTT. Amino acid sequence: CASSSVDRVTGELFF.

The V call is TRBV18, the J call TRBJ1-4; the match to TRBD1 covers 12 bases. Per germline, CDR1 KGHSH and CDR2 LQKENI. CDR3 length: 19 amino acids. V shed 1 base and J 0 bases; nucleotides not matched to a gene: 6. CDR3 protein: CASSPRGTGGRATNEKLFF. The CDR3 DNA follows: TGTGCCAGCTCACCACGCGGGACAGGGGGCAGAGCAACTAATGAAAAACTGTTTTTT.

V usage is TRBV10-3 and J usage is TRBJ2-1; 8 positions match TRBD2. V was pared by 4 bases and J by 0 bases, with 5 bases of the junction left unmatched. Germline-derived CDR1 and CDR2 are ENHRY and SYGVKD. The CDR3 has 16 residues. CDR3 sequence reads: CAISGDSGISYNEQFF. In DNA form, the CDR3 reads TGTGCCATCAGTGGGGATAGCGGGATCTCCTACAATGAGCAGTTCTTC.

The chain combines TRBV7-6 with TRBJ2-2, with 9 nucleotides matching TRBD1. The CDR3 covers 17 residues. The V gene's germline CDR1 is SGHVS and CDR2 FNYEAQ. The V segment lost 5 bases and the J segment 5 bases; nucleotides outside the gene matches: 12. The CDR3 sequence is CASSRTGTGHLTGELFF. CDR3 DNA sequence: TGTGCCAGCAGCAGAACCGGGACAGGGCATTTGACCGGGGAGCTGTTTTTT.